The 10 T cell receptor beta chains reported below all come from one sample, sequenced in a study of shared clonotypes between healthy human individuals. CD45RO negativity and positive selection for CCR7 defined naive CD8 cells, a population that excluded terminally differentiated effector memory CD45RA+ cells. Clones were read by immunoSEQ multiplex PCR, and TCRdb kept only the in-frame ones, dropping some. The sample has 2 million or so clones; around 96% are singletons. The sample taken for sequencing was naive CD8+ T cells sorted from blood. The receptors were gathered from a man between 18 and 35 years old in good health.

The chain has TRBV7-6 and TRBJ2-2, with a tentative D call TRBD2 (5 bases). Germline loops: CDR1 SGHVS, CDR2 FNYEAQ. The CDR3 runs 18 residues. The V gene lost 0 bases and the J gene lost 1 base, with 15 bases spanning the gap. CDR3 loop: CASSLALAGGENTGELFF. The DNA for the CDR3 is TGTGCCAGCAGCTTAGCGTTGGCAGGAGGCGAGAACACCGGGGAGCTGTTTTTT.

As DNA, the CDR3 is TGTGCCAGCAGCGCAAGGAGGATCGGGACAGGGAGATACGAGCAGTACTTC. This sequence encodes CASSARRIGTGRYEQYF. The genes are TRBV7-9 and TRBJ2-7, with 9 bases matching TRBD1. Germline V gives CDR1 SEHNR, CDR2 FQNEAQ (reference sequence). The CDR3 is 17 residues long. The junction had 15 bases not matched to a gene; V was cut back by 5 bases and J by 4 bases.

As DNA, the CDR3 is TGTGCCAGCAGCAGGCTAGCGGGAGGAAGGACCGGGGAGCTGTTTTTT. Protein product: CASSRLAGGRTGELFF. The chain recombines TRBV13 with TRBJ2-2; TRBD2 matches 11 bases. The germline CDR1 and CDR2 sequences are PRHDT and FYEKMQ (reference sequence). This CDR3 is built from 16 residues. V lost 5 bases and J lost 5; bases outside the gene matches: 7.

The rearrangement links TRBV7-8 to TRBJ1-3, with a possible D match to TRBD1 (6 bases). The germline V and J ends were trimmed by 5 bases and 7 bases, with 15 bases remaining between them. Germline lookup yields CDR1 SGHVS and CDR2 FQNEAQ. This CDR3 has 14 residues. Here the CDR3 DNA reads TGTGCCAGCAGCCCAGACGGGGGGCAGAACACCATATATTTT. Protein: CASSPDGGQNTIYF. The full variable domain, its missing parts supplied by reference TRBV7-8 and TRBJ1-3, is GAGVSQSPRYKVAKRGQDVALRCDPISGHVSLFWYQQALGQGPEFLTYFQNEAQLDKSGLPSDRFFAERPEGSVSTLKIQRTQQEDSAVYLCASSPDGGQNTIYFGEGSWLTVV.

The chain couples TRBV6-6 to TRBJ1-1; a possible D gene is TRBD1 (6 bases). Germline values: CDR1 MNHNY, CDR2 SVGAGI (reference sequence). The CDR3 is made up of 14 amino acids. The germline V and J ends were trimmed by 4 bases and 1 base, with 10 bases remaining between them. The CDR3 DNA follows: TGTGCCAGCAGTTTCAGGACAGCGAACACTGAAGCTTTCTTT. Its translation: CASSFRTANTEAFF.

This chain links TRBV2 with TRBJ2-7; D is ambiguous. CDR3 length: 14 amino acids. Germline values: CDR1 SNHLY, CDR2 FYNNEI. The V and J ends lost 1 base and 4 bases respectively, with 11 bases between them. CDR3 region: CASSEGGEAYEQYF. CDR3 in DNA: TGTGCCAGCAGTGAAGGTGGCGAAGCGTACGAGCAGTACTTC.

The chain links TRBV9 to TRBJ2-1, with D uncertain. There are 13 residues in the CDR3. V gave up 0 bases and J gave up 8 bases, with 9 bases separating them. CDR1 is SGDLS and CDR2 is YYNGEE in the germline V gene. The CDR3 region is CASSVDYPDEQFF. The DNA of the CDR3 is TGTGCCAGCAGCGTAGATTATCCGGATGAGCAGTTCTTC.

V usage is TRBV19 and J usage is TRBJ2-3, with D unclear. The ends were cut back, 1 base at V and 2 bases at J, with 10 bases in the middle. The CDR3 covers 15 residues. CDR1 LNHDA and CDR2 SQIVND come from the germline V gene (reference sequence). The chain's CDR3 is CASSIGSGITDTQYF. CDR3 nucleotides: TGTGCCAGTAGTATAGGGTCTGGAATCACAGATACGCAGTATTTT.

With regard to this clone: This sample includes further DNA sequences coding for the same CDR3. The chain joins TRBV19 to TRBJ1-1; D is unclear. The CDR3 is made up of 13 amino acids. Between the trimmed V and J ends, which lost 5 bases and 1 base, there was a span of 8 bases. Germline CDR1 reads LNHDA; CDR2 reads SQIVND (reference sequence). The CDR3 spells CASSLGQNTEAFF. The CDR3 DNA is TGTGCCAGTAGTCTAGGCCAGAACACTGAAGCTTTCTTT.

The chain has TRBV6-4 and TRBJ1-2, with TRBD1 matching 8 bases. Germline CDR1 MRHNA, CDR2 SNTAGT. The CDR3 spans 15 residues. The J segment lost 6 bases and the V segment lost 8 bases, leaving 14 bases of the junction unmatched. The CDR3 loop is CASGQGKGTSHGYTF. The CDR3 coding sequence is TGTGCCAGCGGACAGGGAAAGGGCACCTCACATGGCTACACCTTC.